These 5 T cell receptor beta chains came from one sample sequenced in a study of T cell repertoires in cytomegalovirus infection. TCRdb processed the reads anew with MiXCR; each CDR3 protein has one entry. Of approximately 490,000 distinct CDR3 sequences listed, around 11% were seen once; the top ten hold more than 8.5%. Sequencing used PBMCs. Source of these receptors: a human donor in good health (CMV status not recorded). Some clones in this sample may be carry-over from other donors' samples.

This clonotype was observed many times. The V and J genes are TRBV19 and TRBJ1-5; D uncertain. The V gene's germline CDR1 is LNHDA and CDR2 SQIVND (reference sequence). The CDR3 is 14 residues long. V shed 6 bases and J shed 3 bases, with 12 bases lying between them. Here the CDR3 reads CASREATHNQPQHF. As DNA, the CDR3 is TGTGCCAGTAGGGAAGCGACGCACAATCAGCCCCAGCATTTT.

In this sample, this clonotype turned up a few times. This chain uses TRBV20-1 with TRBJ2-1; 8 nucleotides line up with TRBD2. The CDR3 is 15 amino acids. Germline V gene lookup returns CDR1 DFQATT and CDR2 SNEGSKA (reference sequence). V trimming: 5 bases; J trimming: 4 bases; junction bases outside the gene matches: 10. CDR3: CSAGQSGGLYNEQFF. The CDR3 nucleotides read TGCAGTGCTGGCCAAAGCGGGGGATTGTACAATGAGCAGTTCTTC.

The gene calls are TRBV2 and TRBJ2-4; no definite D call. Trimming left V 3 bases short and J 16 bases short, with 19 bases between. CDR1 and CDR2 (germline): SNHLY, FYNNEI. The CDR3 contains 13 residues. The CDR3 DNA reads TGTGCCAGCAGTGAGGATCCCTTAACCGGGCCTTACTTC. Protein sequence: CASSEDPLTGPYF.

This clonotype was observed at least ten times. The rearrangement uses TRBV6-1 and TRBJ1-1; no reliable D call. The CDR3 loop spans 12 amino acids. CDR1 and CDR2 from the germline V gene are MNHNS and SASEGT. Trimming pared 7 bases from V and 4 bases from J, leaving 10 bases between. CDR3: CASMGEGTEAFF. CDR3 DNA sequence: TGTGCCAGCATGGGAGAGGGCACTGAAGCTTTCTTT.

This chain connects TRBV13 to TRBJ2-1; the match to TRBD2 covers 10 bases. The CDR3 covers 18 residues. V lost 1 base and J lost 8; bases outside the gene matches: 14. The V gene's germline CDR1 is PRHDT and CDR2 FYEKMQ (reference sequence). As DNA, the CDR3 is TGTGCCAGCAGCTTAGTAGCCCTATTAAGCGGGAGGGCCGATGAGCAGTTCTTC. It encodes CASSLVALLSGRADEQFF. The full variable domain, in which reference TRBV13 and TRBJ2-1 provide the parts outside the CDR3, is AAGVIQSPRHLIKEKRETATLKCYPIPRHDTVYWYQQGPGQDPQFLISFYEKMQSDKGSIPDRFSAQQFSDYHSELNMSSLELGDSALYFCASSLVALLSGRADEQFFGPGTRLTVL.